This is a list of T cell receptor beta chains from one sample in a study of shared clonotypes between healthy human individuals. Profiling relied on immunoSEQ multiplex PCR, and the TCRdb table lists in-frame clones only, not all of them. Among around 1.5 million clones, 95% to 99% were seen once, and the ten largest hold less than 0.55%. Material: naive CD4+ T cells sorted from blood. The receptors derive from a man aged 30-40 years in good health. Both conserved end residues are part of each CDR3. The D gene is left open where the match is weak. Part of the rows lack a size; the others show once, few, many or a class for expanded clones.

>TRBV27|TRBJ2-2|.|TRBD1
CASTRQGNRGSGELFF
TGTGCCAGCACGAGACAGGGGAATAGAGGGAGCGGGGAGCTGTTTTTT
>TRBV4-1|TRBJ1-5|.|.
CASSQEQGVQPQHF
TGCGCCAGCAGCCAAGAACAGGGTGTGCAGCCCCAGCATTTT
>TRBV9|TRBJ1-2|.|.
CASSVDEVPWGYTF
TGTGCCAGCAGCGTAGACGAGGTTCCGTGGGGCTACACCTTC
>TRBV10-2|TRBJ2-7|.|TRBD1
CASGTGPHEQYF
TGCGCCAGCGGGACAGGGCCCCACGAGCAGTACTTC
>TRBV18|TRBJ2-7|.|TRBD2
CASSPRAGGSYEQYF
TGTGCCAGCTCTCCGAGAGCGGGGGGATCCTACGAGCAGTACTTC
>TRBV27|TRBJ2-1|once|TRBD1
CASSPRAPDRPNNEQFF
TGTGCCAGCAGCCCACGGGCGCCGGACAGGCCCAACAATGAGCAGTTCTTC
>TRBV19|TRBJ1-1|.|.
CASSVVYRASGSEAFF
TGTGCCAGTAGTGTAGTTTACCGAGCGAGTGGTTCTGAAGCTTTCTTT
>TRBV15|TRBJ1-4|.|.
CATSRGGAVANEKLFF
TGTGCCACCAGCAGAGGAGGGGCGGTTGCTAATGAAAAACTGTTTTTT
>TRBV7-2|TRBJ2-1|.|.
CASTRGVRHPMGVQFF
TGTGCCAGCACCCGGGGAGTGAGACACCCCATGGGTGTGCAGTTCTTC
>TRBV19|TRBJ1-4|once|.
CASSESIPPGEKLFF
TGTGCCAGTAGTGAGTCAATCCCACCTGGGGAAAAACTGTTTTTT
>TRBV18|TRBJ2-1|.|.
CASSTGHGPNEQFF
TGTGCCAGCTCGACGGGACATGGACCCAATGAGCAGTTCTTC
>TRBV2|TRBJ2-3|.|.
CASSEGTSTDTQYF
TGTGCCAGCAGTGAAGGGACTAGCACAGATACGCAGTATTTT
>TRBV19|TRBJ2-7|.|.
CASSMRQGAYEQYF
TGTGCCAGTAGTATGCGGCAGGGAGCCTACGAGCAGTACTTC
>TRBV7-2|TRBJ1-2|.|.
CASSLAGPAGYTF
TGTGCCAGCAGCTTAGCAGGGCCGGCCGGCTACACCTTC
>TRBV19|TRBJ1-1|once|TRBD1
CATYNRGLLEAFF
TGTGCCACTTACAACAGGGGCCTTCTGGAAGCTTTCTTT
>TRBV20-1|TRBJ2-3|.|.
CSARLIDTQYF
TGCAGTGCTCGCCTAATAGATACGCAGTATTTT
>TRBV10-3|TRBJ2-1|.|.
CAISESDLARGNEQFF
TGTGCCATCAGTGAGTCGGATCTAGCGAGAGGCAATGAGCAGTTCTTC
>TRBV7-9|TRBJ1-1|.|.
CASTLSRAMNTEAFF
TGTGCCAGCACCCTCTCGCGGGCCATGAACACTGAAGCTTTCTTT
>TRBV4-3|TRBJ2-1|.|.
CASSQVSRGGQGRIYEQFF
TGCGCCAGCAGCCAAGTCTCCCGGGGGGGACAGGGAAGGATCTATGAGCAGTTCTTC
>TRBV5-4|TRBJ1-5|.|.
CASSLGGVLPQPQHF
TGTGCCAGCAGCTTGGGAGGGGTATTACCTCAGCCCCAGCATTTT
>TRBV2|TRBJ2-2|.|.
CASSEAGWEPGELFF
TGTGCCAGCAGTGAAGCGGGGTGGGAGCCTGGGGAGCTGTTTTTT
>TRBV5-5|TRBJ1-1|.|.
CASSSPTNTEAFF
TGTGCCAGCAGCTCACCCACGAACACTGAAGCTTTCTTT
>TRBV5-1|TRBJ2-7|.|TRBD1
CASSPLTGASYEQYF
TGCGCCAGCAGCCCATTGACAGGGGCATCCTACGAGCAGTACTTC
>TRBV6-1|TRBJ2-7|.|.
CASSDRWDEQYF
TGTGCCAGCAGTGACAGATGGGACGAGCAGTACTTC
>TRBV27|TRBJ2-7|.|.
CASSDPGGRISTKQYF
TGTGCCAGCAGTGACCCCGGTGGCAGAATATCTACGAAGCAGTACTTC
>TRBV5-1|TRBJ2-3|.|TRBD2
CASSAGLAGVGDTQYF
TGCGCCAGCAGCGCAGGACTAGCGGGAGTTGGAGATACGCAGTATTTT
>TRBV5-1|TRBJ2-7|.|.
CASSLEGWESHEQYF
TGCGCCAGCAGCTTGGAGGGTTGGGAATCCCACGAGCAGTACTTC
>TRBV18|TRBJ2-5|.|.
CASSPPGGLQETQYF
TGTGCCAGCTCACCCCCCGGCGGATTGCAAGAGACCCAGTACTTC